This TCR beta chain was sequenced for a study of cytomegalovirus exposure and HLA in healthy donors. There are 16 residues in the CDR3. Germline CDR1 reads SGHRS; CDR2 reads YFSETQ. J gave up 6 bases and V 4 bases, and 8 bases lay outside the gene matches. In the PCR, 60 Vbeta and 13 Jbeta primers were used. Here immunoSEQ multiplex PCR was the method, and the copy in TCRdb shows in-frame clones only, minus some. Counted here are 45,000 to 60,000 clones, approximately 67% occurring once; the ten biggest clones make up roughly 6%. This TCR was recovered from a man aged 25-40 years in good health and CMV-seronegative. The sample was PBMCs. The chain carries TRBV5-1 and TRBJ2-2; 11 nucleotides match TRBD1. The CDR3 DNA reads TGCGCCAGCAGCCCCCGGGACAGGGGGGCGGCCGGGGAGCTGTTTTTT. Residues: CASSPRDRGAAGELFF.